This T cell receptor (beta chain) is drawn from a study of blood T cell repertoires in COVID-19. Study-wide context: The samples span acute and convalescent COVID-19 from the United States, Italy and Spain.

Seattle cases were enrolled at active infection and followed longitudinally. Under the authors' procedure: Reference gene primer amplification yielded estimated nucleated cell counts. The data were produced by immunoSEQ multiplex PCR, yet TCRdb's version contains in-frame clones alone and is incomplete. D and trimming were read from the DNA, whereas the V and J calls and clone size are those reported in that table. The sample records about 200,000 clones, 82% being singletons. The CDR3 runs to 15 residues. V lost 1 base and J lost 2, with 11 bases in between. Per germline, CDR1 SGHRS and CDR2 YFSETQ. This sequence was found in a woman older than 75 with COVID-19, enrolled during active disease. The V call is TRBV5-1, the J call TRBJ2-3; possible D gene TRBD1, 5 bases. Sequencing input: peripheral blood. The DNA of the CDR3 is TGCGCCAGCAGCTTGTCTGGGGCTCTCACAGATACGCAGTATTTT. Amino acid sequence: CASSLSGALTDTQYF.